This TCR beta chain emerged from a study of T cell responses to AZD1222 COVID-19 vaccine. Findings of the study overall: Targets within unmutated variant regions were reportedly found for nearly half of spike-specific TCRs.

Repertoires were generated with immunoSEQ multiplex PCR, while TCRdb's copy carries only in-frame clones and drops some. The top ten clones hold less than 5% of a sample with over 50,000 clones, nearly 80% of them seen once. Germline assignment: CDR1 MNHEY and CDR2 SVGAGI. The CDR3 runs to 12 residues. Trimming took off 7 bases at V and 12 bases at J, with 18 bases between the two ends. This clone was counted a single time. The antigen is not known. The chain couples TRBV6-5 to TRBJ1-1, with a possible D match to TRBD1 (6 bases). The sequenced sample was peripheral blood, obtained 28 days after the second AZD1222 dose. This TCR was recovered from an adult who received the AZD1222 COVID-19 vaccine. The CDR3 DNA is TGTGCCAGCACCCCGGATGGGGGCGGAACTTTCTTT. It encodes CASTPDGGGTFF.